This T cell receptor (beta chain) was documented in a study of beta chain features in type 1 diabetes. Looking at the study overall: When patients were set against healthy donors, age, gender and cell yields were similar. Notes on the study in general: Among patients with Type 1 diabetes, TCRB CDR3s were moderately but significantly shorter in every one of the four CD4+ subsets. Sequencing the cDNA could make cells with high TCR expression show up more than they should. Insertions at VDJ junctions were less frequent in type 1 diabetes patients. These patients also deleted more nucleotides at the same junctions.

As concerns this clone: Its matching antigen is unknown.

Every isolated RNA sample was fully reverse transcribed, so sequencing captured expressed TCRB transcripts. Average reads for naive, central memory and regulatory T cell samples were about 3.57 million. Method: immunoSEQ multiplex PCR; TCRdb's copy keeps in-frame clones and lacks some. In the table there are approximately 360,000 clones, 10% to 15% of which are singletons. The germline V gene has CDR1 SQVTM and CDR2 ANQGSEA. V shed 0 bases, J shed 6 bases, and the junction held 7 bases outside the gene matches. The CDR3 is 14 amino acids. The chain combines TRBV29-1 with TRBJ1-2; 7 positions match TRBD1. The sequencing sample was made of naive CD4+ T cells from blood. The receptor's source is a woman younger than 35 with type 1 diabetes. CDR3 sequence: CSVEDPRRGHGYTF. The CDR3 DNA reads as TGCAGCGTTGAAGATCCACGAAGGGGGCATGGCTACACCTTC. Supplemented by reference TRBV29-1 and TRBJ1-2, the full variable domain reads SAVISQKPSRDICQRGTSLTIQCQVDSQVTMMFWYRQQPGQSLTLIATANQGSEATYESGFVIDKFPISRPNLTFSTLTVSNMSPEDSSIYLCSVEDPRRGHGYTFGSGTRLTVV.